This T cell receptor (beta chain) emerged from a study of PD-1 blockade in classical Hodgkin lymphoma. Study conclusions and caveats: Complete responders matched newly diagnosed patients in baseline diversity.

Method: immunoSEQ multiplex PCR; TCRdb's copy keeps in-frame clones and lacks some. Of some 39,000 clones in the sample, more than 70% were seen once. Trimming removed 1 base from V and 6 bases from J; junction bases left unmatched: 2. The CDR3 sequence is 13 residues long. Germline CDR1 reads SGHTA; CDR2 reads FQGNSA. All patients experienced relapse after autologous stem cell transplantation, and brentuximab vedotin exposure was variable. A remark on this clone: The antigen is undetermined.

V and J are TRBV7-2 and TRBJ2-7, with 8 bases fitting TRBD2. The clonotype originates from a human donor with classical Hodgkin lymphoma. Sequences were derived from peripheral blood mononuclear cells (PBMCs), sampled at baseline. DNA for the CDR3: TGTGCCAGCAGCTTAGATGGACTAGCCGAGCAGTACTTC. It codes for CASSLDGLAEQYF.